This T cell receptor delta chain was documented in a study of gammadelta T cells in human blood (dated by TCRdb to the early 2020s). Study-level results and caveats: The study reported that microbial exposure appeared to drive polyclonal expansion of innate gamma-delta T cells immediately after birth.

For this clone: The antigen this receptor binds is unknown. Given a far larger clone just one base away, this is likely a sequencing read error.

The library relied on RT-PCR. TCRdb lists the instrument as Illumina MiSeq. In TCRdb, clones were called once more from the public reads by CATT, and rows of identical DNA were later combined. The sample table records 650 to 950 delta-chain clones; around three fifths of these occur just once. The ten largest clones take up 20% of the sample. Reading from cysteine to phenylalanine, the CDR3 counts 23 amino acids. The CDR3 DNA has 69 bases and is translated from base 1. V ends up 4 bases short and J 4 bases short, with an unmatched junction base count of 35. CDR1 and CDR2 (TVYSNPD, GDNSRS) derive from the germline V gene (reference sequence).

The material sequenced was non-Vgamma9Vdelta2 gamma-delta T cells from cord blood. Recombination joined TRDV3 with TRDJ2; TRDD3 fits 8 bases in the junction. The receptor was derived from a newborn. Here the CDR3 is given as CACNRAPIPFDRGLGAATAQLFF. The bases are TGTGCCTGTAACAGGGCCCCCATACCCTTCGATAGAGGACTGGGGGCCGCGACAGCACAACTCTTCTTT.